Each of the 17 T cell receptor beta chains below was sequenced from the same sample in a study of blood T cells in healthy people across ages (dated by TCRdb to the mid-2010s). Library method: 5' RACE. Sequencing was performed on an Illumina HiSeq 2500. The second PCR ran for roughly 7 to 11 cycles and used a J-beta primer mix along with a sample-barcoded 5' primer. TCRdb redid the processing of the public reads, applying fastp at Q25 and MiXCR, and retained in-frame beta chains. CDR3 protein duplicates are merged, each entry listing the most common genes and DNA. This sample is represented by over 1.5 million distinct CDR3 sequences; just under 50% of them were singletons. The top ten clonotypes cover 2.1% of the sample. Sequenced material: blood. These receptors were collected from a woman aged 40 to 50 in good health.

The table lists this clonotype with a few counts. J is TRBJ2-3 and V is TRBV7-2; no clear D gene. CDR3 length: 12 amino acids. With 7 bases removed from V and 6 bases from J, the gap between germline ends came to 11 bases. Germline loops: CDR1 SGHTA, CDR2 FQGNSA. The CDR3 sequence is CASTILGDTQYF. For the CDR3, the DNA is TGTGCCAGCACCATCCTTGGGGATACGCAGTATTTT.

This clonotype was seen a few times. V usage is TRBV27 and J usage is TRBJ2-5, with D possibly matching TRBD2 (6 bases). This CDR3 has 14 amino acids. V was shortened by 5 bases and J by 4 bases, with 14 bases between the two germline ends. Germline loops: CDR1 MNHEY, CDR2 SMNVEV (reference sequence). This CDR3 reads CASSSRRGIETQYF. CDR3 DNA sequence: TGTGCCAGCAGTAGCCGGCGGGGAATAGAGACCCAGTACTTC.

The chain is built from TRBV4-2 and TRBJ2-3, with 7 positions matching TRBD2. V shed 2 bases and J 4 bases; nucleotides not matched to a gene: 9. CDR1 and CDR2 from the germline V gene are LGHNA and YNFKEQ. The CDR3 totals 16 residues. The CDR3 DNA reads as TGTGCCAGCAGCCAACGACTAGCAAAGCCGGCAGATACGCAGTATTTT. Translation gives CASSQRLAKPADTQYF.

With regard to this clonotype: Sequence at one end of the junction differs from germline and may be a read error. The chain combines TRBV27 with TRBJ2-5; D tentatively fits TRBD1 or TRBD2 (5 bases each). The J call is in doubt because the DNA end fits TRBJ2-4 better. The CDR3 length is 15 residues. Germline V lookup: CDR1 MNHEY, CDR2 SMNVEV (reference sequence). DNA for the CDR3: TGTGTCAGCAGTTTTGAGGGGCTAGCCAAAAACATTCAGTACTTC. This translates into CVSSFEGLAKNIQYF.

This clonotype has only a few counts. The chain couples TRBV12-3 or TRBV12-4 to TRBJ1-2; maybe TRBD1 (6 bases). Trimming removed 2 bases from V and 6 bases from J, with 13 bases in between. CDR3 size: 14 residues. In DNA, the CDR3 is TGTGCCAGCAGTTTACGGAACAGGGCCCATGGCTACACCTTC. Amino acid sequence: CASSLRNRAHGYTF.

This clonotype was observed a single time. This sequence joins TRBV6-2 or TRBV6-3 and TRBJ2-3, with a weak D call TRBD2 (6 bases). V lost 7 bases, J lost 3 bases, and 14 bases lay in between. Germline-derived CDR1 and CDR2 are MNHEY and SVGEGT. There are 14 residues in the CDR3. The CDR3 sequence is CASIRDSATDTQYF. The CDR3 bases are TGTGCCAGCATACGGGACTCAGCGACAGATACGCAGTATTTT.

The chain recombines TRBV11-2 with TRBJ2-4; D gene uncertain. Trimming cost V 5 bases and J 8 bases, with 10 bases left between them. The V gene's germline CDR1 is SGHAT and CDR2 FQNNGV. The CDR3 spans 12 residues. DNA of the CDR3: TGTGCCAGCAGCCTCGATCGGGACATTCAGTACTTC. This sequence encodes CASSLDRDIQYF.

V is TRBV20-1 and J is TRBJ1-5; unclear D gene. The CDR3 is 15 amino acids. CDR1 is DFQATT and CDR2 is SNEGSKA in the germline V gene (reference sequence). Trimming took off 0 bases at V and 2 bases at J, with 11 bases between the two ends. The CDR3 is CSARDRGLGNQPQHF. In nucleotides, the CDR3 is TGCAGTGCTAGAGACCGAGGGCTTGGCAATCAGCCCCAGCATTTT.

The chain carries TRBV6-2 or TRBV6-3 and TRBJ2-5, with 8 nucleotides matching TRBD1. The end of the DNA is better explained by TRBJ2-7, so the J call may be wrong. Germline V gene data show CDR1 as MNHEY and CDR2 as SVGEGT. The CDR3 loop spans 13 amino acids. The CDR3 nucleotides are TGTGCCAGCCAGCCGGGACAGGCCTACGAGCAGTACTTC. Protein sequence: CASQPGQAYEQYF.

Points on this clonotype: The germline gene is not matched at one end of the junction; a read error may be the cause. The V call is TRBV7-9, the J call TRBJ2-4; 10 bases are shared with TRBD1. Germline V CDR1 and CDR2: SEHNR, FQNEAQ (reference sequence). The CDR3 has 15 amino acids. CDR3 nucleotides: TGTGCCGGCAGCTTGGGGGACAGGGGACTAAGGGAGCAGTACTTC. Translation gives CAGSLGDRGLREQYF.

V usage is TRBV6-5 and J usage is TRBJ2-5; 12 bases fit TRBD1. The CDR3 has 15 amino acids. Germline V gene sequence: CDR1 MNHEY, CDR2 SVGAGI. V lost 8 bases to trimming and J lost 5 bases; unmatched junction nucleotides: 9. CDR3 sequence: CASALGTGGTETQYF. CDR3 in DNA: TGTGCCAGCGCTCTGGGGACAGGGGGCACTGAGACCCAGTACTTC.

This clonotype was counted only a few times. V is TRBV7-9 and J is TRBJ2-1; 9 nucleotides agree with TRBD2. Germline lookup yields CDR1 SEHNR and CDR2 FQNEAQ (reference sequence). The trim removed 6 bases at V and 8 bases at J, leaving 5 bases unmatched. CDR3 length: 13 amino acids. The CDR3 sequence is CASRGGGADEQFF. CDR3 nucleotides: TGTGCCAGCAGAGGCGGGGGGGCCGATGAGCAGTTCTTC.

This clonotype was detected a few times. The chain combines TRBV24-1 with TRBJ2-5, with D unclear. The germline CDR1 and CDR2 sequences are KGHDR and SFDVKD. V was shortened by 5 bases and J by 4 bases, with 16 bases between the two germline ends. The CDR3 runs 15 residues. In nucleotides, the CDR3 is TGTGCCACCAGTGGTGACGGTGGCGTTAGAGAGACCCAGTACTTC. It encodes CATSGDGGVRETQYF.

The gene calls are TRBV2 and TRBJ2-5; no definite D call. This CDR3 is 12 amino acids long. Per the germline V gene, CDR1 is SNHLY and CDR2 is FYNNEI. V was shortened by 0 bases and J by 11 bases, with 10 bases between the two germline ends. The CDR3 region is CASSEAGLEQYF. The CDR3 coding sequence is TGTGCCAGCAGTGAAGCCGGGCTTGAGCAGTACTTC.

The rearrangement uses TRBV15 and TRBJ2-5, with D unclear. Trimming pared 5 bases from V and 11 bases from J, leaving 18 bases between. The CDR3 runs to 13 residues. Looked up from germline, CDR1 is LNHNV and CDR2 is YYDKDF (reference sequence). CDR3 region: CATSPRRSNEQYF. The DNA of the CDR3 is TGTGCCACCAGCCCCCGGAGATCCAATGAGCAGTACTTC.

V gene TRBV18 combines with J gene TRBJ1-2; 7 bases are shared with TRBD1. The CDR3 runs to 15 residues. Germline V gene sequence: CDR1 KGHSH, CDR2 LQKENI. Losses at the gene ends were 3 bases for V and 4 bases for J; bases not matched to a gene: 8. The CDR3 sequence is CASSPTAGGPYGYTF. The DNA of the CDR3 is TGTGCCAGCTCACCGACGGCAGGGGGGCCCTATGGCTACACCTTC.

This clonotype was detected only a few times. The CDR3 nucleotides read TGCAGTGCTAGAGTAGGGCAGGGGATCCAAGAGACCCAGTACTTC. Translated: CSARVGQGIQETQYF. V is TRBV20-1 and J is TRBJ2-5, with D maybe TRBD1 (6 bases). V dropped 1 base and J dropped 1 base, with 13 bases sitting between them. Per germline, CDR1 DFQATT and CDR2 SNEGSKA (reference sequence). This CDR3 has 15 residues.